The 11 T cell receptor beta chains presented below share a single source sample, sequenced in a study of cytomegalovirus exposure and HLA in healthy donors. This table comes from immunoSEQ multiplex PCR, and its TCRdb copy is limited to in-frame clones, with some not included. The repertoire holds roughly 70,000 clones, 70% to 90% seen once, with 3.5% to 4% in the top ten. Input material: PBMCs. Receptors were obtained from a woman aged 18-29 years in good health and CMV-seropositive.

The V call is TRBV30, the J call TRBJ1-5, with a weak D call TRBD1 (5 bases). Germline lookup yields CDR1 GTSNPN and CDR2 SVGIG (reference sequence). The V and J ends lost 2 bases and 5 bases respectively, with 10 bases between them. The CDR3 loop spans 13 amino acids. CDR3 nucleotides: TGTGCCTGGAGTTCGGAAGGGGATCAGCCCCAGCATTTT. This encodes CAWSSEGDQPQHF.

This chain uses TRBV4-3 with TRBJ2-3, with D possibly TRBD1 on 6 matching bases. The CDR3 covers 16 residues. Trimming pared 1 base from V and 1 base from J, leaving 12 bases between. Germline-derived CDR1 and CDR2 are LGHNA and YSLEER. The CDR3 coding sequence is TGCGCCAGCAGCCAAGTGGGGGCCATAGGCACAGATACGCAGTATTTT. Its protein is CASSQVGAIGTDTQYF.

The chain is built from TRBV4-3 and TRBJ1-2; D not certain. This CDR3 is 16 amino acids long. Trimming took 0 bases from V and 4 from J, leaving 15 bases between them. Germline CDR1 reads LGHNA; CDR2 reads YSLEER. In DNA, the CDR3 is TGCGCCAGCAGCCAAGAGCGGGGTCCGGGTTCCTATGGCTACACCTTC. It encodes CASSQERGPGSYGYTF.

The chain links TRBV11-2 to TRBJ2-7, with 9 bases fitting TRBD2. Trimming cost V 5 bases and J 2 bases; bases outside gene matches: 4. The V gene's germline CDR1 is SGHAT and CDR2 FQNNGV. CDR3 length equals 14 residues. CDR3 amino acids: CASSQRGDAYEQYF. For the CDR3, the DNA is TGTGCCAGCAGCCAGCGGGGGGATGCCTACGAGCAGTACTTC.

This clone was counted a single time. This chain uses TRBV10-3 with TRBJ1-5; no clear D gene. CDR3 length: 14 amino acids. V shed 8 bases and J shed 1 base, with 12 bases lying between them. Germline V gene sequence: CDR1 ENHRY, CDR2 SYGVKD. The CDR3 coding sequence is TGTGCCATCGCCCGGGAGGGAAGCAATCAGCCCCAGCATTTT. Translation: CAIAREGSNQPQHF.

The rearrangement uses TRBV11-2 and TRBJ2-5; the D gene is possibly TRBD1 (6 bases). V lost 3 bases to trimming and J lost 5 bases, with 19 bases between them. The CDR3 has 16 amino acids. Germline-derived CDR1 and CDR2 are SGHAT and FQNNGV. The CDR3 nucleotides read TGTGCCAGCAGCTTCAGTCAGGGTACAGGGATGGAGACCCAGTACTTC. Translating gives CASSFSQGTGMETQYF. Using reference TRBV11-2 and TRBJ2-5 for the parts outside the CDR3, the full variable domain is EAGVAQSPRYKIIEKRQSVAFWCNPISGHATLYWYQQILGQGPKLLIQFQNNGVVDDSQLPKDRFSAERLKGVDSTLKIQPAKLEDSAVYLCASSFSQGTGMETQYFGPGTRLLVL.

The rearrangement links TRBV6-1 to TRBJ2-2; TRBD2 is a possible D gene (5 bases). The CDR3 consists of 14 residues. Trimming cost V 0 bases and J 6 bases, with 8 bases left between them. CDR1 is MNHNS and CDR2 is SASEGT in the germline V gene. The CDR3 sequence: CASSEATSPGELFF. The DNA of the CDR3 is TGTGCCAGCAGTGAAGCTACTAGTCCCGGGGAGCTGTTTTTT.

V is TRBV18 and J is TRBJ1-4; tentatively, D is TRBD1 (5 bases). In germline, CDR1 is KGHSH, CDR2 LQKENI. The CDR3 contains 15 residues. V lost 3 bases, J lost 3 bases, and 11 bases lay in between. CDR3 DNA: TGTGCCAGCTCACCCCCCGGGACTGCTAATGAAAAACTGTTTTTT. Translating gives CASSPPGTANEKLFF. Using reference TRBV18 and TRBJ1-4 for the parts outside the CDR3, the full variable domain is NAGVMQNPRHLVRRRGQEARLRCSPMKGHSHVYWYRQLPEEGLKFMVYLQKENIIDESGMPKERFSAEFPKEGPSILRIQQVVRGDSAAYFCASSPPGTANEKLFFGSGTQLSVL.

The chain combines TRBV5-5 with TRBJ2-1; tentatively, D is TRBD2 (6 bases). Per germline, CDR1 SGHKS and CDR2 YYEKEE (reference sequence). The CDR3 sequence is 16 residues long. V shed 0 bases and J shed 2 bases, with 12 bases lying between them. CDR3 residues: CASSLAREQTYNEQFF. CDR3 nucleotides: TGTGCCAGCAGCTTGGCGCGGGAACAGACCTACAATGAGCAGTTCTTC.

J is TRBJ2-7 and V is TRBV28; 8 bases are shared with TRBD1. Germline V gene data show CDR1 as MDHEN and CDR2 as SYDVKM. J gave up 3 bases and V 4 bases, and 11 bases lay outside the gene matches. CDR3 length equals 16 residues. The CDR3 loop is CASSSRTGGSLYEQYF. CDR3 bases: TGTGCCAGCAGTTCCCGTACAGGGGGGAGCCTCTACGAGCAGTACTTC.

V and J are TRBV7-9 and TRBJ2-1; 8 bases are a match to TRBD2. The length of the CDR3 is 16 residues. CDR1 and CDR2 from the germline V gene are SEHNR and FQNEAQ (reference sequence). V was clipped by 4 bases and J by 3 bases; unmatched bases: 8. The CDR3 sequence is CASSSRTSRFYNEQFF. CDR3 DNA sequence: TGTGCCAGCAGCTCCCGGACTAGCCGATTCTACAATGAGCAGTTCTTC. The entire variable domain, with the rest obtained from reference TRBV7-9 and TRBJ2-1, is as follows: DTGVSQNPRHKITKRGQNVTFRCDPISEHNRLYWYRQTLGQGPEFLTYFQNEAQLEKSRLLSDRFSAERPKGSFSTLEIQRTEQGDSAMYLCASSSRTSRFYNEQFFGPGTRLTVL.